This T cell receptor (beta chain) derives from a study of blood T cells in healthy people across ages. V lost 4 bases and J lost 2; bases outside the gene matches: 3. The length of the CDR3 is 13 residues. The germline V gene encodes CDR1 DFQATT and CDR2 SNEGSKA (reference sequence). Every donor contributed 8 to 10 milliliters of peripheral blood by blood draw. A J-beta primer mix and a sample-barcoded 5' primer were used in a second PCR of roughly 6 to 11 cycles. Unique molecular identifiers of 12 random nucleotides labeled each cDNA. Individual samples furnished no less than 2.5 million CDR3-containing paired-end reads apiece. In TCRdb, the 5' RACE reads were re-called with MiXCR into one record per CDR3 protein. The data contain 650,000 to 1,000,000 distinct CDR3 sequences, around 34% of them singletons. The study's findings and limits: Long-lived donors exceeded aged donors in naive CD4+ cells and diversity.

A few counts support this clonotype. The antigen is not known. Sequences were obtained from blood. V is TRBV20-1 and J is TRBJ1-2; 8 bases fit TRBD1. The sequence came from a man aged 18 to 30 in good health. The CDR3 loop is CSATTGENYGYTF. In DNA form, the CDR3 reads TGCAGTGCTACGACAGGGGAAAACTATGGCTACACCTTC.